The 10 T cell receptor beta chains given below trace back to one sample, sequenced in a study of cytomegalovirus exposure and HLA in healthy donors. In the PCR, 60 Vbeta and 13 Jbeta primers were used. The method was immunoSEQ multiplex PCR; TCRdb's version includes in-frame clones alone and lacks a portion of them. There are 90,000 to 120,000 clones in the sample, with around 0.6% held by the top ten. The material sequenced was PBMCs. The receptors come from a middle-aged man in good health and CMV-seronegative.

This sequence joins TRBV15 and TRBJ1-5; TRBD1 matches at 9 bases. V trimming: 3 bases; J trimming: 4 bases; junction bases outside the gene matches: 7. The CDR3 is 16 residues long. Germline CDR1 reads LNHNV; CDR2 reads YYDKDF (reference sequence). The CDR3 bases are TGTGCCACCAGCAGGAGGACAGGGGTTTGGAATCAGCCCCAGCATTTT. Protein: CATSRRTGVWNQPQHF.

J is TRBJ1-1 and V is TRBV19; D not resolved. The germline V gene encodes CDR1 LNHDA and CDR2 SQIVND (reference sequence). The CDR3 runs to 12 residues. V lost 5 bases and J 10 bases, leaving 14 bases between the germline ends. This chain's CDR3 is CASSRKATGAFF. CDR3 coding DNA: TGTGCCAGTAGTCGCAAAGCCACGGGAGCTTTCTTT.

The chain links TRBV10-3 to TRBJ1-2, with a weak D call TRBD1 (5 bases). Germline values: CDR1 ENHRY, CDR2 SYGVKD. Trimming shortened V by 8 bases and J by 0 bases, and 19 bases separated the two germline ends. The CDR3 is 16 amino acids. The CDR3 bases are TGTGCCATCGACGCGGGACGTGGCCAATCTAACTATGGCTACACCTTC. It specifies CAIDAGRGQSNYGYTF.

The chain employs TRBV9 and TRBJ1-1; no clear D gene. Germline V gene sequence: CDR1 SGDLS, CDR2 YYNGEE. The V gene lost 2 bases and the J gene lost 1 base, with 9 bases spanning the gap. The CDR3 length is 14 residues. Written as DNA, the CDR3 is TGTGCCAGCAGCGTCCAAACAGAGAACACTGAAGCTTTCTTT. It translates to CASSVQTENTEAFF.

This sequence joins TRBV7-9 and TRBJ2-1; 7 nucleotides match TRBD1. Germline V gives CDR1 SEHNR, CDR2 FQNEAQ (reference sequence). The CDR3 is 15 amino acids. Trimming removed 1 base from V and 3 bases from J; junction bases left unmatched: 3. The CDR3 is CASSLGQGYYNEQFF. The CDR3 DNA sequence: TGTGCCAGCAGCTTAGGACAGGGATACTACAATGAGCAGTTCTTC.

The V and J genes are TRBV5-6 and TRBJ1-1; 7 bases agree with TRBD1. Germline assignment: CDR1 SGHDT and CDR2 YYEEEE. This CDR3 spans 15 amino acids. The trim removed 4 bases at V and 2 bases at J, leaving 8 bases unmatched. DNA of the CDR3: TGTGCCAGCAGCACGCCGGGACAGCTTAACACTGAAGCTTTCTTT. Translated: CASSTPGQLNTEAFF.

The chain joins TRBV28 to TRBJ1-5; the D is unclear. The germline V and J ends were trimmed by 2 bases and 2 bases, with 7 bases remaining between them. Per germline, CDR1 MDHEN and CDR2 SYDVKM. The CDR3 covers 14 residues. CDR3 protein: CASSLGTGNQPQHF. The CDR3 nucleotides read TGTGCCAGCAGTTTAGGAACAGGCAATCAGCCCCAGCATTTT.

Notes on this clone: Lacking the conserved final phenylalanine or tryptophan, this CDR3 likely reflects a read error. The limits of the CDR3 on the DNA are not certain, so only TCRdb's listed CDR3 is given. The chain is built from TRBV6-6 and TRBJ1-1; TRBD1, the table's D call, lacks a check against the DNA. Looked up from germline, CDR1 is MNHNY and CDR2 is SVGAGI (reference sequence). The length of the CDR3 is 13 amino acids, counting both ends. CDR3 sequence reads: CASSNIGDRGSSI.

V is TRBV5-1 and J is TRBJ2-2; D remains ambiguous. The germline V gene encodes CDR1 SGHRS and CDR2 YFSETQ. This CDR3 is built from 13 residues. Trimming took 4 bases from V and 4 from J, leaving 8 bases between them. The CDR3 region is CASSRTLTGELFF. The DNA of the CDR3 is TGCGCCAGCAGCCGAACTCTCACCGGGGAGCTGTTTTTT.

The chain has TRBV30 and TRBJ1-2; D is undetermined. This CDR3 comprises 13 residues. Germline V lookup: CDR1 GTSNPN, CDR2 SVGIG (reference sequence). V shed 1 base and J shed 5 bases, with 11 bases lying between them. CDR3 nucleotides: TGTGCCTGGAGTGGCAACGGTCCTTATGGCTACACCTTC. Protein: CAWSGNGPYGYTF.